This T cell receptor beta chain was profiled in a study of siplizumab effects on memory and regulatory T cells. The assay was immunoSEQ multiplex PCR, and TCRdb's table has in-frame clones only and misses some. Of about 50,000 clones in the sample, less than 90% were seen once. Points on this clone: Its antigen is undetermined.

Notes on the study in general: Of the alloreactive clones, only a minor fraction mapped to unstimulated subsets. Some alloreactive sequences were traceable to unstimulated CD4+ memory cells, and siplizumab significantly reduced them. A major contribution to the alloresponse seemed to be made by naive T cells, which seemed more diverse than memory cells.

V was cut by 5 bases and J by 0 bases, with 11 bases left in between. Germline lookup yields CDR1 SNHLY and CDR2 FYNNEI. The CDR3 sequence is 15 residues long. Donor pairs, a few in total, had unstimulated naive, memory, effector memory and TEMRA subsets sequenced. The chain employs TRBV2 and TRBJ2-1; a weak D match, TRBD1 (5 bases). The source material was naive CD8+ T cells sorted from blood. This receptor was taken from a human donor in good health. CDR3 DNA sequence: TGTGCCAGCAGTAGGCGCGACAGCTCCTACAATGAGCAGTTCTTC. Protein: CASSRRDSSYNEQFF.